This T cell receptor beta chain was documented in a study of CD8 T cells in Susac syndrome. The wider study: When their blood was taken, the Susac syndrome patients had either not yet had any therapy, were taking corticosteroids, or were taking intravenous immunoglobulin alone.

Reverse transcription used about 0.45 to 1 ug RNA and random hexamers. In TCRdb, the immunoSEQ multiplex PCR reads were re-called with MiXCR into one record per CDR3 protein. The profile shows roughly 250,000 distinct CDR3 sequences, 90% to 97% of them singletons. The sequenced material came from CD4+ T cells from PBMCs. The receptor was isolated from a human donor with Susac syndrome.

As DNA, the CDR3 is TGCGCCAGCAGCTTTAAGGGGAACACTGAAGCTTTCTTT. Its translation: CASSFKGNTEAFF. The V and J genes are TRBV5-1 and TRBJ1-1; D is undetermined. V lost 2 bases and J 1 base, leaving 6 bases between the germline ends. Germline V gene sequence: CDR1 SGHRS, CDR2 YFSETQ. The CDR3 length is 13 residues.